This T cell receptor beta chain emerged from a study of T cell responses to AZD1222 COVID-19 vaccine. A note on this clone: The antigen is undetermined.

V shed 12 bases and J shed 2 bases, with 8 bases lying between them. The length of the CDR3 is 11 residues. Looked up from germline, CDR1 is KGHDR and CDR2 is SFDVKD. General observations from the study: Targets within unmutated variant regions were reportedly found for nearly half of spike-specific TCRs.

Libraries were prepared by immunoSEQ multiplex PCR; TCRdb keeps only in-frame clonotypes and omits some of them. The data contain some 120,000 clones, approximately 85% of them singletons. Sequenced here: peripheral blood, sampled on day 0 of AZD1222 vaccination. The origin of this receptor is an adult in good health. This rearrangement joins TRBV24-1 to TRBJ2-3; D uncertain. The DNA of the CDR3 is TGTGCCTCGGCAACCACAGATACGCAGTATTTT. This encodes CASATTDTQYF.